At least ten counts were recorded for the clone carrying this T cell receptor beta chain. What it recognizes is unknown. This sample is part of a study of identical twins. Study outcomes and limitations: Cord blood's abundant beta clonotypes had fewer insertions, unlike memory repertoires.

One entry per CDR3 protein, called by TCRdb with MiXCR from the 5' RACE reads. Of 550,000 to 700,000 distinct CDR3 sequences listed, approximately 10% are singletons. Germline V CDR1 and CDR2: MGHDK, SYGVNS. The V and J ends lost 2 bases and 7 bases respectively, with 17 bases between them. The CDR3 spans 15 residues. These same data were also listed under a study on yellow fever vaccine responses in identical twins. That source adds: After vaccination, twins' T cell response reportedly seemed partly convergent, partly personalized.

The TCR was taken from a woman in her late teens or twenties in good health. The sample taken for sequencing was PBMCs. The J gene is TRBJ2-5, the V gene TRBV25-1; the D gene is possibly TRBD1 (5 bases). The CDR3 coding sequence is TGTGCCAGCAGTGAACGGCAGGGCCCATCAGGGACCCAGTACTTC. It encodes CASSERQGPSGTQYF. The full variable domain, its missing parts supplied by reference TRBV25-1 and TRBJ2-5, is EADIYQTPRYLVIGTGKKITLECSQTMGHDKMYWYQQDPGMELHLIHYSYGVNSTEKGDLSSESTVSRIRTEHFPLTLESARPSHTSQYLCASSERQGPSGTQYFGPGTRLLVL.